One sample yielded the 29 T cell receptor beta chains listed below, sequenced in a study of response to subunit inactivated influenza vaccine. From the RT-PCR reads, TCRdb called clonotypes with MiXCR, one entry per CDR3 protein. The data show about 190,000 distinct CDR3 sequences, roughly an eighth seen once. This specimen was CD8+ T cells sorted from PBMCs, taken 4 to 6 days after vaccination. The receptor source for this set is a man aged 45-65 years who received an inactivated influenza vaccine.

The chain links TRBV27 to TRBJ2-1; D might be TRBD1 or TRBD2, each matching 5 bases. Germline lookup yields CDR1 MNHEY and CDR2 SMNVEV (reference sequence). The length of the CDR3 is 13 residues. The V and J ends lost 2 bases and 7 bases respectively, with 9 bases between them. CDR3 sequence: CASSLGWGNEQFF. Written as DNA, the CDR3 is TGTGCCAGCAGTTTAGGTTGGGGGAATGAGCAGTTCTTC.

In its sample, this clonotype was seen a few times. The gene calls are TRBV27 and TRBJ1-6; D is unresolved. This CDR3 has 12 amino acids. Germline-derived CDR1 and CDR2 are MNHEY and SMNVEV (reference sequence). V lost 5 bases to trimming and J lost 12 bases, with 11 bases between them. CDR3 in amino acids: CASSRGRQPLHF. The CDR3, as DNA: TGTGCCAGCAGTAGAGGGCGCCAACCCCTCCACTTT.

The chain carries TRBV6-1 and TRBJ2-6; no definite D call. The germline gives CDR1 MNHNS, CDR2 SASEGT. This CDR3 is 17 amino acids long. Deletions cut 6 bases from V and 0 bases from J, with 15 bases between. CDR3 nucleotide sequence: TGTGCCAGCAGCGCGATGGCCCAGGTCTCTGGGGCCAACGTCCTGACTTTC. As protein: CASSAMAQVSGANVLTF.

In this sample, this clonotype turned up many times. J is TRBJ2-7 and V is TRBV12-3 or TRBV12-4; 7 bases are a match to TRBD1. The ends lost 2 bases at V and 2 bases at J; junction bases unmatched: 0. The CDR3 contains 13 residues. The CDR3 sequence is CASSLTGAYEQYF. Here the CDR3 DNA reads TGTGCCAGCAGTTTAACAGGGGCCTACGAGCAGTACTTC.

In this sample, this clonotype turned up many times. The chain has TRBV6-5 and TRBJ1-6; 9 bases fit TRBD1. Trimming at V came to 4 bases and at J to 2 bases, leaving 3 bases not matched to a gene. The CDR3 loop spans 16 amino acids. Germline V gives CDR1 MNHEY, CDR2 SVGAGI. The chain's CDR3 is CASSWGQGTYNSPLHF. The CDR3 bases are TGTGCCAGCAGTTGGGGACAGGGTACCTATAATTCACCCCTCCACTTT.

This rearrangement joins TRBV13 to TRBJ2-7; 7 bases fit TRBD1. This CDR3 has 14 amino acids. V lost 5 bases and J lost 5; bases outside the gene matches: 9. Germline lookup yields CDR1 PRHDT and CDR2 FYEKMQ (reference sequence). CDR3 nucleotide sequence: TGTGCCAGCAGCCCTCCCGGGACAGAGGACGAGCAGTACTTC. Protein: CASSPPGTEDEQYF.

The chain employs TRBV7-6 and TRBJ2-7, with 9 bases fitting TRBD1. CDR1 SGHVS and CDR2 FNYEAQ come from the germline V gene. The CDR3 spans 14 residues. Trimming took 5 bases from V and 3 from J; bases not matched to a gene: 5. This CDR3 reads CASSHPGQGYEQYF. The CDR3 bases are TGTGCCAGCAGCCATCCGGGACAGGGCTACGAGCAGTACTTC.

This clonotype was recorded a few times. The chain links TRBV4-3 to TRBJ2-7; D remains ambiguous. The CDR3 contains 15 residues. The germline CDR1 and CDR2 sequences are LGHNA and YSLEER. Trimming shortened V by 1 base and J by 0 bases, and 10 bases separated the two germline ends. CDR3 sequence: CASSQGFALSYEQYF. CDR3 DNA: TGCGCCAGCAGCCAAGGGTTTGCGCTCTCCTACGAGCAGTACTTC.

This clonotype has just a few counts. The chain is built from TRBV28 and TRBJ2-3; 8 bases line up with TRBD2. This CDR3 region has 18 residues. Germline V gene sequence: CDR1 MDHEN, CDR2 SYDVKM. V lost 5 bases and J lost 5; bases outside the gene matches: 18. The CDR3 nucleotides read TGTGCCAGCAGTGCTGCCACTTGGGCGGGAGGTTCGGAAGATACGCAGTATTTT. This gives the protein CASSAATWAGGSEDTQYF.

This rearrangement joins TRBV7-2 to TRBJ1-6, with 9 nucleotides matching TRBD1. Germline trimming cut 5 bases from V and 3 bases from J; bases unmatched to any gene: 8. Germline V lookup: CDR1 SGHTA, CDR2 FQGNSA. The CDR3 runs to 17 residues. The CDR3 is CASSIGQGSFYNSPLHF. In nucleotides, the CDR3 is TGTGCCAGCAGCATCGGACAGGGGAGTTTCTATAATTCACCCCTCCACTTT.

This chain joins TRBV4-1 and TRBJ2-7, with D maybe TRBD1 (6 bases). With 4 bases removed from V and 0 bases from J, the gap between germline ends came to 19 bases. The CDR3 is made up of 17 amino acids. Germline V gene data show CDR1 as MGHRA and CDR2 as YSYEKL. In DNA form, the CDR3 reads TGCGCCAGCAGCCTCTATGGGGGCCCAACCCTCTCCTACGAGCAGTACTTC. Translation: CASSLYGGPTLSYEQYF.

At least ten counts were recorded for this clonotype. The chain recombines TRBV11-2 with TRBJ1-1; D is perhaps TRBD1 (5 bases). The germline V and J ends were trimmed by 5 bases and 3 bases, with 13 bases remaining between them. The CDR3 has 14 residues. CDR1 and CDR2 (germline): SGHAT, FQNNGV. CDR3 bases: TGTGCCAGCAGCACCCACGGGGGGGACACTGAAGCTTTCTTT. Translated: CASSTHGGDTEAFF. The whole variable domain, remainder taken from reference TRBV11-2 and TRBJ1-1, is EAGVAQSPRYKIIEKRQSVAFWCNPISGHATLYWYQQILGQGPKLLIQFQNNGVVDDSQLPKDRFSAERLKGVDSTLKIQPAKLEDSAVYLCASSTHGGDTEAFFGQGTRLTVV.

This chain joins TRBV6-2 or TRBV6-3 and TRBJ2-5; 7 positions match TRBD2. The CDR3 runs to 13 residues. Germline CDR1 and CDR2: MNHEY and SVGEGT. Trimming at V came to 7 bases and at J to 4 bases, leaving 6 bases not matched to a gene. The CDR3 sequence is CASTRPGGETQYF. CDR3 nucleotide sequence: TGTGCCAGCACCCGACCGGGGGGAGAGACCCAGTACTTC.

The chain uses TRBV4-3 and TRBJ1-2, with D uncertain. Deletions cut 0 bases from V and 3 bases from J, with 8 bases between. This CDR3 spans 14 amino acids. CDR1 is LGHNA, CDR2 YSLEER, per germline. The CDR3 is CASSQDLSYYGYTF. The CDR3 DNA reads as TGCGCCAGCAGCCAAGATTTGTCCTACTATGGCTACACCTTC.

This chain links TRBV2 with TRBJ2-1; possibly TRBD1 or TRBD2 for D (5 bases each). Per the germline V gene, CDR1 is SNHLY and CDR2 is FYNNEI. V lost 2 bases, J lost 7 bases, and 21 bases lay in between. CDR3 length: 17 amino acids. The CDR3 sequence: CASSETSGLAYGNEQFF. In DNA form, the CDR3 reads TGTGCCAGCAGTGAAACCTCAGGGCTAGCATATGGGAATGAGCAGTTCTTC.

In its sample, this clonotype was seen a few times. V usage is TRBV27 and J usage is TRBJ2-4; 9 nucleotides line up with TRBD1. CDR1 is MNHEY and CDR2 is SMNVEV in the germline V gene (reference sequence). This CDR3 has 13 residues. V shed 5 bases and J 8 bases; nucleotides not matched to a gene: 4. CDR3 DNA: TGTGCCAGCAGTCCGGGACAGGGTGACATTCAGTACTTC. As protein: CASSPGQGDIQYF.

The chain recombines TRBV28 with TRBJ2-3, with D possibly being TRBD1 or TRBD2 (6 bases each). CDR1 MDHEN and CDR2 SYDVKM come from the germline V gene. The length of the CDR3 is 15 residues. V was clipped by 3 bases and J by 5 bases, with 15 bases between them. The CDR3 spells CASSFPSEGEDTQYF. The CDR3 nucleotides are TGTGCCAGCAGTTTCCCTAGCGAGGGGGAAGATACGCAGTATTTT.

This clonotype was detected only a few times. This chain joins TRBV6-2 or TRBV6-3 and TRBJ1-5; TRBD1 aligns across 8 bases. The CDR3 sequence is 17 residues long. The ends lost 0 bases at V and 7 bases at J; junction bases unmatched: 11. CDR1 and CDR2 (germline): MNHEY, SVGEGT. The CDR3 DNA reads as TGTGCCAGCAGTTACTCGGGGGGACAGGCCCGGGGCCAGCCCCAGCATTTT. Translated: CASSYSGGQARGQPQHF.

This clonotype was counted a few times. The gene calls are TRBV14 and TRBJ2-7; D is possibly TRBD1 (5 bases). V lost 0 bases and J 3 bases, leaving 15 bases between the germline ends. Germline CDR1 and CDR2: SGHDN and FVKESK. CDR3 length equals 16 residues. The CDR3 is CASSQEVIGRDYEQYF. The DNA of the CDR3 is TGTGCCAGCAGCCAAGAAGTCATCGGCAGGGACTACGAGCAGTACTTC.

The chain has TRBV10-3 and TRBJ2-7; TRBD1 might be the D (6 bases). CDR3 size: 14 residues. V was clipped by 2 bases and J by 2 bases, with 10 bases between them. The germline V gene has CDR1 ENHRY and CDR2 SYGVKD. In DNA form, the CDR3 reads TGTGCCATCAGTGAGACAGGGCCTACCTACGAGCAGTACTTC. It encodes CAISETGPTYEQYF.

This rearrangement joins TRBV25-1 to TRBJ2-3, with 7 positions matching TRBD2. Per the germline V gene, CDR1 is MGHDK and CDR2 is SYGVNS. This CDR3 region has 12 residues. The junction had 0 bases not matched to a gene; V was cut back by 4 bases and J by 5 bases. Written as DNA, the CDR3 is TGTGCCAGCAGTGCGGGGGGAGATACGCAGTATTTT. Translated: CASSAGGDTQYF.

This clonotype was counted between two and nine times. The J gene is TRBJ1-4, the V gene TRBV28; 7 positions agree with TRBD1. This CDR3 spans 15 amino acids. The germline CDR1 and CDR2 sequences are MDHEN and SYDVKM. V was pared by 5 bases and J by 3 bases, with 6 bases of the junction left unmatched. CDR3 sequence: CASSGRQGANEKLFF. CDR3 sequence (DNA): TGTGCCAGCAGTGGAAGACAGGGTGCTAATGAAAAACTGTTTTTT.

This sequence joins TRBV4-3 and TRBJ1-1; D may be TRBD1 (5 bases). V lost 6 bases to trimming and J lost 0 bases, with 8 bases between them. CDR3 size: 13 residues. The germline gives CDR1 LGHNA, CDR2 YSLEER. The CDR3 DNA reads as TGCGCCAGCAGGGGGGGAGTGAACACTGAAGCTTTCTTT. As protein: CASRGGVNTEAFF.

CDR3 region: CASSLDVASGYNEQFF. Here the CDR3 DNA reads TGTGCCAGCAGCTTAGATGTAGCTAGCGGCTACAATGAGCAGTTCTTC. This chain links TRBV7-8 with TRBJ2-1; 7 bases align to TRBD2. Germline V CDR1 and CDR2: SGHVS, FQNEAQ. The ends lost 1 base at V and 3 bases at J; junction bases unmatched: 6. CDR3 size: 16 residues.

The chain couples TRBV7-9 to TRBJ1-2; D is perhaps TRBD1 (5 bases). The V gene's germline CDR1 is SEHNR and CDR2 FQNEAQ (reference sequence). This CDR3 comprises 13 residues. V was trimmed by 3 bases and J by 8 bases, leaving 13 bases between them. The DNA for the CDR3 is TGTGCCAGCAGCTTGTCTACAGGTTTGGGCTACACCTTC. Protein product: CASSLSTGLGYTF.

The DNA for the CDR3 is TGTGCCAGCAGCCAGCCGGAGCAGAAATATGGCTACACCTTC. Protein product: CASSQPEQKYGYTF. The chain is built from TRBV28 and TRBJ1-2; unclear D gene. Trimming shortened V by 6 bases and J by 5 bases, and 16 bases separated the two germline ends. The CDR3 length is 14 residues. Germline V gene sequence: CDR1 MDHEN, CDR2 SYDVKM.

The J gene is TRBJ2-5, the V gene TRBV24-1; 8 bases fit TRBD1. This CDR3 contains 18 residues. The ends lost 1 base at V and 3 bases at J; junction bases unmatched: 12. Germline assignment: CDR1 KGHDR and CDR2 SFDVKD. The CDR3 DNA sequence: TGTGCCACCAGTGATTTCGGTTTCCGGGACAGGAGAAAAGAGACCCAGTACTTC. As protein: CATSDFGFRDRRKETQYF.

A few counts support this clonotype. This chain connects TRBV6-1 to TRBJ2-1, with TRBD2 identical over 8 bases. The CDR3 is 15 amino acids. Germline lookup yields CDR1 MNHNS and CDR2 SASEGT. The junction had 11 bases not matched to a gene; V was cut back by 7 bases and J by 6 bases. CDR3 in DNA: TGTGCCAGCAACCCCAGCGGGAGTAGCAGCAATGAGCAGTTCTTC. Protein sequence: CASNPSGSSSNEQFF.

The rearrangement joins TRBV2 to TRBJ1-1; D gene ambiguous. The V and J ends lost 4 bases and 0 bases respectively, with 12 bases between them. Germline V gives CDR1 SNHLY, CDR2 FYNNEI. The CDR3 length is 15 residues. As DNA, the CDR3 is TGTGCCAGCAGTGCGGCTACTCATATGAACACTGAAGCTTTCTTT. Translating it yields CASSAATHMNTEAFF.